The subject of this entry is one TCR beta chain. Its antigen remains unidentified. The data were obtained in a study of post-analysis software for immune sequencing data. Looking at the study overall: Included among the disease courses, which were recorded for the cohort, were relapsing-remitting, secondary progressive and progressive-relapsing multiple sclerosis.

Study observations and caveats: People with multiple sclerosis had a significantly lower normalized Chao1 diversity than controls did. Same-batch samples co-clustered strongly by F measure. Patients showed TRBV5-6, TRBV5-1 and TRBV20-1 among a handful of TRBV segments more frequent than in controls.

TCR beta cDNA libraries included unique molecular identifiers. The source material, 1 to 10 million T cells, gave rise to 500,000 or so cDNA molecules. TCRdb reanalysed the PCR reads using MiXCR and keeps one entry per CDR3 protein. The sample has hundreds of thousands of distinct CDR3 sequences, around 64% seen once; the top ten hold roughly 10%. The CDR3 length is 15 residues. Germline CDR1 reads SGHDN; CDR2 reads FVKESK. V was shortened by 5 bases and J by 6 bases, with 18 bases between the two germline ends. Sequencing was carried out using blood. The receptor was derived from a girl aged 2 to 10 with multiple sclerosis. The V call is TRBV14, the J call TRBJ2-3; TRBD2 might be the D (5 bases). CDR3 bases: TGTGCCAGCAGCGACTACGGCCGCGTCGGGGATACGCAGTATTTT. This sequence encodes CASSDYGRVGDTQYF.